The clone carrying this T cell receptor beta chain was seen at least ten times. This CDR3 contains 13 residues. V lost 3 bases and J 3 bases, leaving 12 bases between the germline ends. Germline V gene data show CDR1 as DFQATT and CDR2 as SNEGSKA (reference sequence). TCRdb re-analysed the RT-PCR reads in MiXCR, keeping a single row per CDR3 protein. Altogether about 700,000 distinct CDR3 sequences are present, over 12% being singletons, with the ten largest covering 3% to 4.5%. Sequencing was carried out using memory CD4+ T cells from blood. The receptor was derived from a female donor in good health, serving as a healthy control. The J gene is TRBJ2-7, the V gene TRBV20-1; D might be TRBD2 (5 bases). This CDR3 reads CSARQRFSYEQYF. CDR3 coding DNA: TGCAGTGCTAGGCAGCGGTTCAGCTACGAGCAGTACTTC.